This TCR beta chain originates from a study of T cells in tuberculosis. In the study overall: The T cells targeted glucose monomycolate, a mycobacterial lipid, via CD1B.

About this clone: The antigen is undetermined.

Germline assignment: CDR1 LNHDA and CDR2 SQIVND (reference sequence). The V segment lost 11 bases and the J segment 6 bases; nucleotides outside the gene matches: 8. This CDR3 is built from 13 residues. Here immunoSEQ multiplex PCR was the method, and the copy in TCRdb shows in-frame clones only, minus some. The sample lists about 43,000 clones; around 94% were seen once. Notes on the study in general: Shorter CDR3-alpha in active tuberculosis partly drove smaller distances. Active tuberculosis cases were adults; controls were adolescents. Classification accuracy was about 85% (AUROC under 0.95) with the GMM-specific repertoire.

What was sequenced was PBMCs. This sequence originates from a donor aged 10 to 29 with latent tuberculosis or without tuberculosis infection. Some clones in this sample may be carry-over from other donors' samples. The chain recombines TRBV19 with TRBJ1-2, with 11 bases fitting TRBD1. CDR3 sequence: CAATGTGGHGYTF. CDR3 nucleotides: TGTGCCGCCACCGGGACAGGGGGACATGGCTACACCTTC. Supplemented by reference TRBV19 and TRBJ1-2, the full variable domain reads DGGITQSPKYLFRKEGQNVTLSCEQNLNHDAMYWYRQDPGQGLRLIYYSQIVNDFQKGDIAEGYSVSREKKESFPLTVTSAQKNPTAFYLCAATGTGGHGYTFGSGTRLTVV.